Shown below are 24 T cell receptor beta chains from a single sample sequenced in a study of vaccination and CD4 T cells after COVID-19. Cultured CD4+ T-cell DNA underwent Oncomine TCR Beta short-read sequencing. TCRdb itself ran the PCR reads through MiXCR, one entry per CDR3 protein. Of 20,000 to 25,000 distinct CDR3 sequences in the sample, over 40% were seen once. These receptors lack a known antigen. Specified time point: late sampling 161 to 241 days after vaccination in a few convalescent patients. Specified treatment: roughly 10-day PBMC culture with coronavirus spike peptide pools or control peptides (ViraFEST assay). The sequences come from CD4+ T cells from blood, cultured in vitro, collected about 7 months after SARS-CoV-2 vaccination. The source is a human donor who had recovered from COVID-19.

The J gene is TRBJ1-2, the V gene TRBV27; 10 nucleotides agree with TRBD1. From germline, CDR1 is MNHEY and CDR2 SMNVEV (reference sequence). CDR3 length: 14 residues. Trimming removed 7 bases from V and 5 bases from J; junction bases left unmatched: 7. The CDR3 coding sequence is TGTGCCAGCACCATGCGACAGGGGGCGTATGGCTACACCTTC. Its protein is CASTMRQGAYGYTF.

This clonotype was seen only a few times. The chain combines TRBV7-9 with TRBJ2-3; D is undetermined. The ends were cut back, 1 base at V and 2 bases at J, with 4 bases in the middle. CDR1 is SEHNR, CDR2 FQNEAQ, per germline (reference sequence). The CDR3 loop spans 13 amino acids. CDR3 bases: TGTGCCAGCAGCTTAGTGGTCACAGATACGCAGTATTTT. Residues: CASSLVVTDTQYF.

This clonotype was recorded a few times. The V gene is TRBV20-1, the J gene TRBJ2-3, with TRBD2 matching 10 bases. The CDR3 has 16 amino acids. Germline assignment: CDR1 DFQATT and CDR2 SNEGSKA (reference sequence). The trim removed 0 bases at V and 9 bases at J, leaving 12 bases unmatched. CDR3 sequence: CSARDGAAASGRTQYF. CDR3 sequence (DNA): TGCAGTGCTAGAGATGGGGCTGCAGCTAGCGGGAGAACGCAGTATTTT.

This clonotype was recorded a few times. The chain employs TRBV27 and TRBJ2-5; TRBD2 matches 7 bases. The germline V gene encodes CDR1 MNHEY and CDR2 SMNVEV (reference sequence). The CDR3 runs to 16 residues. Unmatched junction bases numbered 12, after V lost 4 bases and J lost 4 bases. CDR3 coding DNA: TGTGCCAGCAGTTCCCAACGACTAGCCCGAAGAGAGACCCAGTACTTC. It is translated as CASSSQRLARRETQYF.

This clonotype was seen more than once but under ten times. The chain combines TRBV7-3 with TRBJ2-3; 9 nucleotides align to TRBD2. There are 16 residues in the CDR3. CDR1 SGHTA and CDR2 FQGTGA come from the germline V gene. After removal of 4 bases from V and 0 bases from J, the junction contained 5 bases not matched to a gene. The chain's CDR3 is CASSSGLATSTDTQYF. CDR3 sequence (DNA): TGTGCCAGCAGCTCGGGACTAGCAACAAGCACAGATACGCAGTATTTT.

The gene calls are TRBV20-1 and TRBJ1-6; D uncertain. The germline V and J ends were trimmed by 0 bases and 0 bases, with 9 bases remaining between them. The CDR3 extends over 16 amino acids. Per the germline V gene, CDR1 is DFQATT and CDR2 is SNEGSKA (reference sequence). The CDR3 spells CSARDSWSSYNSPLHF. In nucleotides, the CDR3 is TGCAGTGCTAGAGATAGTTGGAGCTCCTATAATTCACCCCTCCACTTT.

The CDR3 reads CASSYTPQPQSYNEQFF. The CDR3 DNA reads TGTGCCAGCAGTTACACACCACAACCGCAATCCTACAATGAGCAGTTCTTC. This chain connects TRBV6-5 to TRBJ2-1; D not resolved. Per germline, CDR1 MNHEY and CDR2 SVGAGI. The germline V and J ends were trimmed by 2 bases and 1 base, with 15 bases remaining between them. The CDR3 consists of 17 residues.

This clonotype was detected only a few times. This sequence joins TRBV27 and TRBJ2-5, with TRBD2 identical over 10 bases. J gave up 1 base and V 5 bases, and 7 bases lay outside the gene matches. Germline assignment: CDR1 MNHEY and CDR2 SMNVEV (reference sequence). This CDR3 spans 16 amino acids. CDR3 DNA: TGTGCCAGCAGTAGGACTAGCGGAGCGTCCCAAGAGACCCAGTACTTC. The encoded protein is CASSRTSGASQETQYF.

The chain links TRBV19 to TRBJ1-2; no reliable D call. Germline V gene lookup returns CDR1 LNHDA and CDR2 SQIVND (reference sequence). V was pared by 3 bases and J by 8 bases, with 10 bases between. The CDR3 has 12 amino acids. CDR3 region: CASSMALGGYTF. CDR3 DNA: TGTGCCAGTAGTATGGCCCTTGGGGGCTACACCTTC.

The chain couples TRBV7-6 to TRBJ1-1; the D is unclear. Per germline, CDR1 SGHVS and CDR2 FNYEAQ. This CDR3 has 12 amino acids. V gave up 6 bases and J gave up 1 base, with 6 bases separating them. CDR3 nucleotide sequence: TGTGCCAGCAGAAATGGGAACACTGAAGCTTTCTTT. This gives the protein CASRNGNTEAFF. The full variable domain, completed using reference TRBV7-6 and TRBJ1-1, is GAGVSQSPRYKVTKRGQDVALRCDPISGHVSLYWYRQALGQGPEFLTYFNYEAQQDKSGLPNDRFSAERPEGSISTLTIQRTEQRDSAMYRCASRNGNTEAFFGQGTRLTVV.

The chain links TRBV5-1 to TRBJ2-1, with 8 bases lining up with TRBD1. The V gene end was trimmed by 0 bases and the J gene end by 0 bases; junction bases not matched to a gene: 2. CDR3 length equals 16 residues. Germline CDR1 and CDR2: SGHRS and YFSETQ. CDR3 nucleotide sequence: TGCGCCAGCAGCTTGGGTGGGACAGGCTCCTACAATGAGCAGTTCTTC. Translating it yields CASSLGGTGSYNEQFF.

The table lists this clonotype with a few counts. The V and J genes are TRBV24-1 and TRBJ2-1; 10 bases agree with TRBD2. The V gene end was trimmed by 8 bases and the J gene end by 9 bases; junction bases not matched to a gene: 15. Germline CDR1 KGHDR, CDR2 SFDVKD. CDR3 length: 16 residues. CDR3 sequence reads: CATKGIQREGLGEQFF. CDR3 sequence (DNA): TGTGCCACCAAAGGGATACAGCGGGAGGGCCTAGGTGAGCAGTTCTTC.

V usage is TRBV20-1 and J usage is TRBJ2-3; 10 bases are shared with TRBD2. Germline V gene data show CDR1 as DFQATT and CDR2 as SNEGSKA (reference sequence). Losses at the gene ends were 6 bases for V and 2 bases for J; bases not matched to a gene: 8. The CDR3 contains 15 residues. CDR3 sequence: CSATLAGVPTDTQYF. The CDR3 DNA reads TGCAGTGCAACTCTAGCGGGAGTGCCCACAGATACGCAGTATTTT.

In its sample, this clonotype was seen a few times. The V gene is TRBV20-1, the J gene TRBJ1-1; D is unresolved. Per the germline V gene, CDR1 is DFQATT and CDR2 is SNEGSKA (reference sequence). The length of the CDR3 is 12 residues. The V gene lost 5 bases and the J gene lost 7 bases, with 14 bases spanning the gap. The CDR3 DNA reads as TGCAGTGCTCGAGCCTCCATTGGTGAAGCTTTCTTT. Its translation is CSARASIGEAFF.

The gene calls are TRBV20-1 and TRBJ2-7, with a possible D match to TRBD1 (5 bases). Trimming cost V 0 bases and J 0 bases, with 12 bases left between them. This CDR3 region has 15 residues. Germline-derived CDR1 and CDR2 are DFQATT and SNEGSKA (reference sequence). The CDR3 coding sequence is TGCAGTGCTAGAGATCTGACAGCCGCCTCCTACGAGCAGTACTTC. Protein product: CSARDLTAASYEQYF.

V usage is TRBV6-5 and J usage is TRBJ2-6; possibly TRBD2 for D (6 bases). The V end lost 2 bases, the J end lost 5 bases, and 16 bases lay between the germline ends. This CDR3 has 17 amino acids. CDR1 MNHEY and CDR2 SVGAGI come from the germline V gene. The CDR3 sequence: CASSYVRDPKRANVLTF. The CDR3 region has the DNA TGTGCCAGCAGTTACGTGCGGGACCCCAAAAGGGCCAACGTCCTGACTTTC.

The chain combines TRBV7-9 with TRBJ2-5; 10 bases line up with TRBD1. The J segment lost 5 bases and the V segment lost 5 bases, leaving 8 bases of the junction unmatched. The CDR3 runs to 15 residues. Germline lookup yields CDR1 SEHNR and CDR2 FQNEAQ (reference sequence). The CDR3: CASSPGTGAMETQYF. The CDR3 DNA reads as TGTGCCAGCAGCCCTGGGACAGGGGCCATGGAGACCCAGTACTTC.

V usage is TRBV10-3 and J usage is TRBJ2-3; 10 nucleotides agree with TRBD2. V dropped 3 bases and J dropped 5; count of bases not matched to a gene: 5. There are 15 residues in the CDR3. Germline V gene data show CDR1 as ENHRY and CDR2 as SYGVKD. The CDR3 DNA sequence: TGTGCCATCAGTGACAGCGGGAGGGCCGGAGATACGCAGTATTTT. Protein sequence: CAISDSGRAGDTQYF.

This clonotype has only a few counts. Here the CDR3 reads CSALPDRISYNSPLHF. The CDR3 nucleotides are TGCAGTGCGCTGCCCGACAGGATCTCCTATAATTCACCCCTCCACTTT. The J gene is TRBJ1-6, the V gene TRBV20-1; D perhaps matches TRBD1 (6 bases). Germline CDR1 reads DFQATT; CDR2 reads SNEGSKA (reference sequence). The CDR3 has 16 residues. V dropped 6 bases and J dropped 0 bases, with 15 bases sitting between them.

The gene calls are TRBV28 and TRBJ2-3; D is undetermined. Germline loops: CDR1 MDHEN, CDR2 SYDVKM. The CDR3 spans 11 residues. The ends were cut back, 7 bases at V and 6 bases at J, with 8 bases in the middle. The CDR3 spells CASTIRDTQYF. The CDR3 bases are TGTGCCAGCACGATTCGGGATACGCAGTATTTT.

This clonotype was counted between two and nine times. The chain joins TRBV7-2 to TRBJ2-3, with 8 bases matching TRBD2. This CDR3 has 16 residues. CDR1 is SGHTA, CDR2 FQGNSA, per germline. V trimming: 0 bases; J trimming: 1 base; junction bases outside the gene matches: 3. For the CDR3, the DNA is TGTGCCAGCAGCTTAGCCCTGACTAGCGGCACAGATACGCAGTATTTT. Translation: CASSLALTSGTDTQYF.

The chain couples TRBV4-3 to TRBJ2-7; 9 nucleotides line up with TRBD1. CDR1 and CDR2 from the germline V gene are LGHNA and YSLEER. V was pared by 0 bases and J by 6 bases, with 12 bases of the junction left unmatched. This CDR3 comprises 17 residues. In nucleotides, the CDR3 is TGCGCCAGCAGCCAAGATGTGCGGGACAGGGCATCCGGCGAGCAGTACTTC. Its protein product is CASSQDVRDRASGEQYF.

This clonotype occurred a few times. The chain carries TRBV7-9 and TRBJ1-6; the D is unclear. The CDR3 runs 13 residues. V lost 3 bases, J lost 9 bases, and 9 bases lay in between. Germline CDR1 reads SEHNR; CDR2 reads FQNEAQ (reference sequence). The CDR3 DNA reads as TGTGCCAGCAGCTTTAGATACGGTTCACCCCTCCACTTT. The encoded protein is CASSFRYGSPLHF.

This clonotype has a handful of counts. V and J are TRBV7-2 and TRBJ2-3; weak D call: TRBD1 (5 bases). V was pared by 4 bases and J by 6 bases, with 11 bases between. CDR3 length: 13 amino acids. Germline V gene lookup returns CDR1 SGHTA and CDR2 FQGNSA. This CDR3 reads CASSSQGADTQYF. The DNA for the CDR3 is TGTGCCAGCAGCTCTCAGGGTGCCGATACGCAGTATTTT.